This TCR beta chain is from a study of T cell repertoires in cytomegalovirus infection. Background on the study: Indicated by public TCR beta signatures were CMV infection and matching HLA type.

MiXCR, applied by TCRdb to the reads, yields one record per CDR3 protein. Of a few hundred thousand distinct CDR3 sequences listed, over 7.5% are singletons. This clonotype showed up many times. Its specificity is not known. Study-wide points: CMV-specific TCR beta clonotypes restricted by HLA-C were the ones dominating the ex vivo response.

CDR1 is SGHTA and CDR2 is FQGNSA in the germline V gene. V lost 5 bases, J lost 0 bases, and 11 bases lay in between. The CDR3 is made up of 15 amino acids. V usage is TRBV7-2 and J usage is TRBJ1-3, with D possibly being TRBD1 (6 bases). This clonotype was obtained from a human donor in good health (CMV status not recorded). Some clones in this sample may be carry-over from other donors' samples. Sample: PBMCs. The CDR3: CASSPDSRSGNTIYF. Here the CDR3 DNA reads TGTGCCAGCAGCCCGGACAGCCGCTCTGGAAACACCATATATTTT. Full variable domain (remainder filled in from reference TRBV7-2 and TRBJ1-3): GAGVSQSPSNKVTEKGKDVELRCDPISGHTALYWYRQSLGQGLEFLIYFQGNSAPDKSGLPSDRFSAERTGGSVSTLTIQRTQQEDSAVYLCASSPDSRSGNTIYFGEGSWLTVV.